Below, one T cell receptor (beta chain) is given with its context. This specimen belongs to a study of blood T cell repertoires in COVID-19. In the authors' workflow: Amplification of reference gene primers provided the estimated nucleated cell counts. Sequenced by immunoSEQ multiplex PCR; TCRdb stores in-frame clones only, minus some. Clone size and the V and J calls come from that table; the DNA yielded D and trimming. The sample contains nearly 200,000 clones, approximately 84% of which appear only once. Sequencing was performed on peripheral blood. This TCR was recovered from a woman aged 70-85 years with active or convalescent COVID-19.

CDR3 coding DNA: TGTGCCAGCGTGGGGGCGCGAAACACTGAAGCTTTCTTT. It is translated as CASVGARNTEAFF. The chain couples TRBV2 to TRBJ1-1; maybe TRBD1 (6 bases). Trimming removed 8 bases at V and 2 bases at J, with 12 bases between. Germline lookup yields CDR1 SNHLY and CDR2 FYNNEI. The length of the CDR3 is 13 residues.